This T cell receptor beta chain emerged from a study of Graves' ophthalmopathy and Graves' hyperthyroidism. Study conclusions and caveats: Appearing in blood as well were most expanded thyroid clonotypes above 0.001 frequency. The 13-signature model separated ophthalmopathy from stable hyperthyroidism at approximately 91% sensitivity and approximately 81% specificity.

Germline CDR1 SGHTA, CDR2 FQGNSA. This CDR3 is 15 amino acids long. The V gene lost 1 base and the J gene lost 2 bases, with 12 bases spanning the gap. The sample holds a few counts of this clonotype. Its antigen is not identified. The TCR beta CDR3 regions underwent amplification from RNA transcripts. The library came from an HTBI-primed first-round RT-PCR and a second-round multiplex PCR. Each CDR3 protein gets one entry after TCRdb re-called the multiplex PCR reads with MiXCR. The profile shows about 550,000 distinct CDR3 sequences, less than 40% of them singletons. Serum thyroxine and TRAb, along with clinical symptoms, thyroid ultrasound and orbital computed tomography, were what diagnosis relied on.

This sequence joins TRBV7-2 and TRBJ2-7; maybe TRBD1 (6 bases). The receptor's source is an adult man with Graves' hyperthyroidism. The sequenced material came from peripheral blood or thyroid tissue (not recorded which). CDR3 region: CASSLDTGTTYEQYF. DNA of the CDR3: TGTGCCAGCAGCTTAGACACAGGGACGACCTACGAGCAGTACTTC.